The 21 T cell receptor beta chains below were found in one sample sequenced in a study of T cell changes during pregnancy in multiple sclerosis. Only in-frame clones appear in the TCRdb table, and some are missing; sequencing was by immunoSEQ multiplex PCR. Among tens of thousands of clones listed, almost 95% were seen once. Sample: peripheral blood, taken in the first trimester of pregnancy. The receptors were sampled from a female donor with multiple sclerosis, enrolled in a pregnancy study.

J is TRBJ1-4 and V is TRBV19, with 12 bases lining up with TRBD1. Per the germline V gene, CDR1 is LNHDA and CDR2 is SQIVND (reference sequence). This CDR3 is 14 amino acids long. After removal of 3 bases from V and 10 bases from J, the junction contained 3 bases not matched to a gene. The CDR3 is CASSIGTGGGKLFF. Written as DNA, the CDR3 is TGTGCCAGTAGTATCGGGACAGGGGGCGGAAAACTGTTTTTT.

The chain links TRBV28 to TRBJ2-3; 8 bases match TRBD1. With V trimmed by 10 bases and J by 0 bases, 6 bases remained unmatched. Germline CDR1 and CDR2: MDHEN and SYDVKM. The CDR3 has 14 residues. This chain's CDR3 is CATAQGASTDTQYF. The CDR3 DNA reads TGTGCCACCGCTCAGGGGGCTAGCACAGATACGCAGTATTTT. The whole variable domain, remainder taken from reference TRBV28 and TRBJ2-3, is DVKVTQSSRYLVKRTGEKVFLECVQDMDHENMFWYRQDPGLGLRLIYFSYDVKMKEKGDIPEGYSVSREKKERFSLILESASTNQTSMYLCATAQGASTDTQYFGPGTRLTVL.

This sequence joins TRBV19 and TRBJ1-3; 9 bases align to TRBD1. With 2 bases clipped from V and 7 bases from J, the junction kept 3 bases outside the gene matches. The CDR3 loop spans 14 amino acids. Germline assignment: CDR1 LNHDA and CDR2 SQIVND (reference sequence). The CDR3: CASSIRGQGNTIYF. Here the CDR3 DNA reads TGTGCCAGTAGTATACGAGGACAGGGGAACACCATATATTTT.

The V and J genes are TRBV10-2 and TRBJ1-2; D uncertain. The germline V gene has CDR1 WSHSY and CDR2 SAAADI. The germline V and J ends were trimmed by 2 bases and 8 bases, with 15 bases remaining between them. This CDR3 is 14 amino acids long. The DNA for the CDR3 is TGCGCCAGCAGTGAGGGGCTGAACTTGCTCGGCTACACCTTC. Its translation: CASSEGLNLLGYTF.

V is TRBV9 and J is TRBJ1-1; D call uncertain. V lost 5 bases to trimming and J lost 6 bases, with 17 bases between them. The germline V gene has CDR1 SGDLS and CDR2 YYNGEE. This CDR3 comprises 14 residues. The CDR3 loop is CASRTREDSAEAFF. In nucleotides, the CDR3 is TGTGCCAGCAGGACGAGGGAGGATTCTGCTGAAGCTTTCTTT.

This rearrangement joins TRBV14 to TRBJ2-3; 9 bases match TRBD2. The germline gives CDR1 SGHDN, CDR2 FVKESK. The CDR3 totals 17 residues. The trim removed 1 base at V and 3 bases at J, leaving 8 bases unmatched. The DNA for the CDR3 is TGTGCCAGCAGCCAAGCTGGCGGGGGGGCCAGGACAGATACGCAGTATTTT. This encodes CASSQAGGGARTDTQYF.

V is TRBV2 and J is TRBJ1-1; D unresolved. This CDR3 contains 15 residues. The V and J ends lost 1 base and 0 bases respectively, with 9 bases between them. Germline V lookup: CDR1 SNHLY, CDR2 FYNNEI. CDR3 sequence (DNA): TGTGCCAGCAGTGAAGTGAGGGTTCTGAACACTGAAGCTTTCTTT. Its protein is CASSEVRVLNTEAFF.

The V gene is TRBV29-1, the J gene TRBJ1-4; D is uncertain. Germline CDR1 is SQVTM and CDR2 is ANQGSEA. The CDR3 totals 10 residues. Trimming removed 7 bases from V and 11 bases from J, with 11 bases in between. The CDR3 coding sequence is TGCAGCGCCGGGGTAGAGAAACTGTTTTTT. Amino acids: CSAGVEKLFF.

The V and J genes are TRBV2 and TRBJ1-5; 7 bases align to TRBD1. Germline V gene data show CDR1 as SNHLY and CDR2 as FYNNEI. J lost 0 bases, V lost 10 bases, and 9 bases had no gene match. The CDR3 is 15 amino acids. The CDR3 coding sequence is TGTGCCAACAGGGACAGAGGGTATAGCAATCAGCCCCAGCATTTT. Translation gives CANRDRGYSNQPQHF.

This clone was counted a single time. The chain uses TRBV6-5 and TRBJ1-4, with a weak D call TRBD1 (5 bases). The CDR3 has 16 amino acids. Germline-derived CDR1 and CDR2 are MNHEY and SVGAGI. V was trimmed by 0 bases and J by 0 bases, leaving 8 bases between them. CDR3 region: CASSYSDSATNEKLFF. The DNA of the CDR3 is TGTGCCAGCAGTTACTCCGACAGTGCAACTAATGAAAAACTGTTTTTT.

V and J are TRBV4-3 and TRBJ1-2; 7 bases are shared with TRBD1. Germline V gene lookup returns CDR1 LGHNA and CDR2 YSLEER. The V and J ends lost 3 bases and 1 base, in that order; junction bases with no gene match: 11. The CDR3 has 17 amino acids. As DNA, the CDR3 is TGCGCCAGCAGCCAGAATCCCTGGACAGGCCTTAACTATGGCTACACCTTC. Protein sequence: CASSQNPWTGLNYGYTF.

The chain uses TRBV29-1 and TRBJ2-3, with D possibly being TRBD1 (6 bases). Germline loops: CDR1 SQVTM, CDR2 ANQGSEA. V was pared by 5 bases and J by 3 bases, with 12 bases between. The CDR3 has 13 amino acids. The CDR3 reads CSVIQGQTDTQYF. The CDR3 DNA follows: TGCAGCGTTATCCAGGGACAAACAGATACGCAGTATTTT.

The CDR3: CASSLAEIQETQYF. CDR3 coding DNA: TGTGCCAGCAGCTTAGCAGAGATACAAGAGACCCAGTACTTC. The genes are TRBV7-2 and TRBJ2-5; the D is unclear. V was trimmed by 0 bases and J by 2 bases, leaving 7 bases between them. This CDR3 contains 14 residues. Per germline, CDR1 SGHTA and CDR2 FQGNSA.

The chain is built from TRBV27 and TRBJ2-1, with 8 bases aligning to TRBD2. The CDR3 loop spans 16 amino acids. CDR1 is MNHEY, CDR2 SMNVEV, per germline (reference sequence). After removal of 6 bases from V and 1 base from J, the junction contained 8 bases not matched to a gene. CDR3: CASSRAGLASYNEQFF. The CDR3 DNA reads as TGTGCCAGCAGCCGGGCCGGACTAGCTTCCTACAATGAGCAGTTCTTC.

The chain carries TRBV11-3 and TRBJ2-1; D unresolved. V gave up 0 bases and J gave up 8 bases, with 8 bases separating them. The CDR3 totals 13 residues. Germline values: CDR1 SGHNT, CDR2 YENEEA. CDR3 DNA: TGTGCCAGCAGCTTAGATCGAGGAGATGAGCAGTTCTTC. Translated: CASSLDRGDEQFF. The whole variable domain, remainder taken from reference TRBV11-3 and TRBJ2-1, is EAGVVQSPRYKIIEKKQPVAFWCNPISGHNTLYWYLQNLGQGPELLIRYENEEAVDDSQLPKDRFSAERLKGVDSTLKIQPAELGDSAVYLCASSLDRGDEQFFGPGTRLTVL.

The rearrangement joins TRBV4-1 to TRBJ2-3; no reliable D call. This CDR3 has 15 residues. The germline gives CDR1 MGHRA, CDR2 YSYEKL. Trimming cost V 1 base and J 3 bases, with 11 bases left between them. The DNA of the CDR3 is TGCGCCAGCAGCCAAGGCCGCACGCGGACAGATACGCAGTATTTT. This translates into CASSQGRTRTDTQYF.

V gene TRBV9 combines with J gene TRBJ2-5; 11 nucleotides align to TRBD1. The CDR3 spans 15 residues. The germline gives CDR1 SGDLS, CDR2 YYNGEE. The junction had 4 bases not matched to a gene; V was cut back by 2 bases and J by 4 bases. Here the CDR3 DNA reads TGTGCCAGCAGCGTCGGACAGGGGGCCGGAGAGACCCAGTACTTC. Residues: CASSVGQGAGETQYF.

This chain links TRBV2 with TRBJ2-7; TRBD1 agrees at 7 bases. V was clipped by 6 bases and J by 4 bases; unmatched bases: 12. Germline V gives CDR1 SNHLY, CDR2 FYNNEI. The CDR3 covers 15 residues. The CDR3 sequence is CASRKETGTAYEQYF. CDR3 DNA: TGTGCCAGCAGGAAGGAGACAGGGACGGCGTACGAGCAGTACTTC.

The chain carries TRBV27 and TRBJ1-5; 9 bases line up with TRBD1. V lost 5 bases to trimming and J lost 7 bases; unmatched junction nucleotides: 12. The CDR3 runs to 16 residues. Germline V gives CDR1 MNHEY, CDR2 SMNVEV (reference sequence). CDR3 DNA sequence: TGTGCCAGCAGTCCTACCGACAGGGGGGCCAGGCAGCCCCAGCATTTT. Amino acids: CASSPTDRGARQPQHF.

The chain links TRBV11-2 to TRBJ1-1, with D possibly being TRBD1 (6 bases). Germline CDR1 reads SGHAT; CDR2 reads FQNNGV. V dropped 1 base and J dropped 5 bases, with 17 bases sitting between them. The CDR3 length is 16 residues. The CDR3 reads CASSLGGGGGRTEAFF. CDR3 bases: TGTGCCAGCAGCTTAGGGGGAGGGGGGGGCCGTACTGAAGCTTTCTTT.

This clone appeared a single time. This chain joins TRBV11-2 and TRBJ2-1; 7 nucleotides agree with TRBD1. Losses at the gene ends were 4 bases for V and 6 bases for J; bases not matched to a gene: 6. This CDR3 is built from 14 residues. CDR1 is SGHAT and CDR2 is FQNNGV in the germline V gene. CDR3 in DNA: TGTGCCAGCAGCTCCGACAGGGTGGGCAATGAGCAGTTCTTC. Translation: CASSSDRVGNEQFF.